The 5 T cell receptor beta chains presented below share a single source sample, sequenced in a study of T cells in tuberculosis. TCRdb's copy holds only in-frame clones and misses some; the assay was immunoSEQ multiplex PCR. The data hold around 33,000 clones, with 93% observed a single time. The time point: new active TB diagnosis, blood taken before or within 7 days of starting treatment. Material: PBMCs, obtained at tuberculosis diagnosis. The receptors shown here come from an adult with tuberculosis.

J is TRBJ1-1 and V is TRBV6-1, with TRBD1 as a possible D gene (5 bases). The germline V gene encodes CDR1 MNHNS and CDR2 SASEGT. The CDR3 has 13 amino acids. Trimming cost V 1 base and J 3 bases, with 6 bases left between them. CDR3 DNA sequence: TGTGCCAGCAGTGAAGTAGGGGACACTGAAGCTTTCTTT. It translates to CASSEVGDTEAFF.

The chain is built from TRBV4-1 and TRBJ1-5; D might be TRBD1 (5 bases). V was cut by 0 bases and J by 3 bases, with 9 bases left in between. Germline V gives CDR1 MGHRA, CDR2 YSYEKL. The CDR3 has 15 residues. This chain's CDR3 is CASSQDRQTNQPQHF. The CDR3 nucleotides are TGCGCCAGCAGCCAAGATCGACAGACCAATCAGCCCCAGCATTTT.

The CDR3 coding sequence is TGCGCCAGCAGCCAAGCTCTGGCAGGGGGCTACAATGAGCAGTTCTTC. It yields the protein CASSQALAGGYNEQFF. The genes are TRBV4-1 and TRBJ2-1; 7 bases align to TRBD1. Germline V CDR1 and CDR2: MGHRA, YSYEKL. The CDR3 loop spans 16 amino acids. J was trimmed by 3 bases and V by 1 base; bases with no gene match: 6.

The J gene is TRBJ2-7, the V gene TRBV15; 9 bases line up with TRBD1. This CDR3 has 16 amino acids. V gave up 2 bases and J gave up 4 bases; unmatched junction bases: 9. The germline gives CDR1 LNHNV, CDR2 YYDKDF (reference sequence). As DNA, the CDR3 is TGTGCCACCAGCAGATTGGAGGGACAGGGTCGGTACGAGCAGTACTTC. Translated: CATSRLEGQGRYEQYF.

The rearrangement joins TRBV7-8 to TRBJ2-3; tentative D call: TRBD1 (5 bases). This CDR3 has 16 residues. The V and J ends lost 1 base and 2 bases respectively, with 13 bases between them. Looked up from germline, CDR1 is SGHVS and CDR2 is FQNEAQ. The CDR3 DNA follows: TGTGCCAGCAGCTTAGGACAGTTCCTCTCCACAGATACGCAGTATTTT. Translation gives CASSLGQFLSTDTQYF.